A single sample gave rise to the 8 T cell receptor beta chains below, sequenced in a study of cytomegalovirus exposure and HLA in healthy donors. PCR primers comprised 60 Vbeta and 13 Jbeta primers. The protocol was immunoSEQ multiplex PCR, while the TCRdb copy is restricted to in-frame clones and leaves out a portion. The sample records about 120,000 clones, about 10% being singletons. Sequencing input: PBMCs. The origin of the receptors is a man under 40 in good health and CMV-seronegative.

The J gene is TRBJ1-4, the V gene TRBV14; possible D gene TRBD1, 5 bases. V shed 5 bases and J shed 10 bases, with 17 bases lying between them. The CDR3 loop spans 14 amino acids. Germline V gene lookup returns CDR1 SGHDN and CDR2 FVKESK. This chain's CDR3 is CASSRMTAGVKLFF. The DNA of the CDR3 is TGTGCCAGCAGCAGAATGACCGCGGGGGTAAAACTGTTTTTT.

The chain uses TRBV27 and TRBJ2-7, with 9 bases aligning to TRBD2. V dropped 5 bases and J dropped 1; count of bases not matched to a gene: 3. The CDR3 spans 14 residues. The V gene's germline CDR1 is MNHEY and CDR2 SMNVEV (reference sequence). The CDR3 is CASSPGLASYEQYF. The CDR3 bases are TGTGCCAGCAGTCCGGGACTAGCTTCCTACGAGCAGTACTTC.

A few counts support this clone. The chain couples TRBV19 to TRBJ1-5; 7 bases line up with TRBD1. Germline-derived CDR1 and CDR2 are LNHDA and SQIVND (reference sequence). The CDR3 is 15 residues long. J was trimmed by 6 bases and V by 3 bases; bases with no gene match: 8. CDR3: CASSILSTGSQPQHF. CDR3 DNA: TGTGCCAGTAGTATCTTGTCGACAGGGAGTCAGCCCCAGCATTTT.

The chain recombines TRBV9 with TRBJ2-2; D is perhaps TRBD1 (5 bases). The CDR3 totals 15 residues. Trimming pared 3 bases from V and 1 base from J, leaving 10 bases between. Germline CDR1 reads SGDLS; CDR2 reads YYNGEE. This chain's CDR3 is CASSGDDRNTGELFF. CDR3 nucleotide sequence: TGTGCCAGCAGCGGGGATGACAGGAACACCGGGGAGCTGTTTTTT.

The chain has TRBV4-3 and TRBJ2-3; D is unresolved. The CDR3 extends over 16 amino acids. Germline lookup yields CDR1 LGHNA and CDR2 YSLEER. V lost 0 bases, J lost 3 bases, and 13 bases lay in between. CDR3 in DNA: TGCGCCAGCAGCCAAGACCCTAGAGTCCGAACAGATACGCAGTATTTT. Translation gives CASSQDPRVRTDTQYF.

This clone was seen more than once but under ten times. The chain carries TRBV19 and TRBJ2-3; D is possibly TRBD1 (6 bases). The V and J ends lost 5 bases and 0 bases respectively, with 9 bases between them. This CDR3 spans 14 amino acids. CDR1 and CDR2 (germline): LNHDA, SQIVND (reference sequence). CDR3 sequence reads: CASSSQGSTDTQYF. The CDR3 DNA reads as TGTGCCAGTAGTTCACAGGGAAGCACAGATACGCAGTATTTT.

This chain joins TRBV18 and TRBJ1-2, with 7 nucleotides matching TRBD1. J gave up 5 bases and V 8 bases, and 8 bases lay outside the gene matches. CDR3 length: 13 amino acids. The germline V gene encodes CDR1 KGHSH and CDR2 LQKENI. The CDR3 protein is CASRNGTEYGYTF. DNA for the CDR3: TGTGCCAGCCGAAACGGGACAGAGTATGGCTACACCTTC. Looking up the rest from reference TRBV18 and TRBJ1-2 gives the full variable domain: NAGVMQNPRHLVRRRGQEARLRCSPMKGHSHVYWYRQLPEEGLKFMVYLQKENIIDESGMPKERFSAEFPKEGPSILRIQQVVRGDSAAYFCASRNGTEYGYTFGSGTRLTVV.

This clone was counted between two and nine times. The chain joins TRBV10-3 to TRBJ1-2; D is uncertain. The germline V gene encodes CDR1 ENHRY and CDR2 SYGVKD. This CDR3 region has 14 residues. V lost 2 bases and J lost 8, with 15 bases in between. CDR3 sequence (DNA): TGTGCCATCAGTGAGGCCCCAGAAGGAGGCGGCTACACCTTC. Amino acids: CAISEAPEGGGYTF.